A single T cell receptor (beta chain) is shown here with its context. Antigen unknown. This sample stems from a study of cytomegalovirus exposure and HLA in healthy donors. Whole-study results and caveats: Researchers reportedly found TCR beta sequences accurately predicted most subjects' HLA-A and HLA-B alleles. Reports indicated that the classifier achieved high specificity and sensitivity in diagnosing cytomegalovirus status. In a later analysis, TCR beta V- and J-gene trimming showed a link to a missense DCLRE1C variant. There were some public TCRs occurring in many donors, but most TCR sequences were rare.

The PCR had 60 Vbeta and 13 Jbeta primers. Clones were read by immunoSEQ multiplex PCR, and TCRdb kept only the in-frame ones, dropping some. The data contain 200,000 to 250,000 clones, approximately 82% of them singletons. CDR3 length: 14 residues. Germline V gene sequence: CDR1 SGHNT, CDR2 YYREEE (reference sequence). Trimming removed 1 base from V and 2 bases from J, with 10 bases in between. This clonotype was sampled from a woman aged 40 to 50 in good health and CMV-seronegative. This chain uses TRBV5-4 with TRBJ2-7, with D possibly being TRBD2 (6 bases). The sample was PBMCs. The CDR3 sequence: CASSLTSSAYEQYF. The CDR3 region has the DNA TGTGCCAGCAGCTTGACGTCTAGCGCCTACGAGCAGTACTTC. The variable domain in full, completed from reference TRBV5-4 and TRBJ2-7, reads ETGVTQSPTHLIKTRGQQVTLRCSSQSGHNTVSWYQQALGQGPQFIFQYYREEENGRGNFPPRFSGLQFPNYSSELNVNALELDDSALYLCASSLTSSAYEQYFGPGTRLTVT.